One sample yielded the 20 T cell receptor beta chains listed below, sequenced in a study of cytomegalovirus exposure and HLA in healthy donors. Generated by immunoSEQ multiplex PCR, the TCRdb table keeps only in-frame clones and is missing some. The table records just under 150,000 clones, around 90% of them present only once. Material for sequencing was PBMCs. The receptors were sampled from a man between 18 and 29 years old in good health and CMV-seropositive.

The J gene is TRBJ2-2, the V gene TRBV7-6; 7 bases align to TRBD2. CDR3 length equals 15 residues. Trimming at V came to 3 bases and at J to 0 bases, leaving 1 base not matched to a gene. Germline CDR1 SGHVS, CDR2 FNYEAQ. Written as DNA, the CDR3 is TGTGCCAGCAGCTTTAGCGGGTCGAACACCGGGGAGCTGTTTTTT. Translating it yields CASSFSGSNTGELFF.

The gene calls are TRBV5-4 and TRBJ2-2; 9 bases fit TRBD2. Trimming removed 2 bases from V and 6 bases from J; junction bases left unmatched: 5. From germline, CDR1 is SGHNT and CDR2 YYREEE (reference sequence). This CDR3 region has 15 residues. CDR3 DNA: TGTGCCAGCAGCTTAGGCGGGGGGGCCGCCGGGGAGCTGTTTTTT. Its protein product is CASSLGGGAAGELFF.

CDR3 DNA sequence: TGTGCCAGCAGCTTAGACAGGGGGAACTATGGCTACACCTTC. Its translation is CASSLDRGNYGYTF. The chain has TRBV5-6 and TRBJ1-2; the match to TRBD1 covers 9 bases. After removal of 2 bases from V and 2 bases from J, the junction contained 1 base not matched to a gene. The germline V gene encodes CDR1 SGHDT and CDR2 YYEEEE. The CDR3 totals 14 residues.

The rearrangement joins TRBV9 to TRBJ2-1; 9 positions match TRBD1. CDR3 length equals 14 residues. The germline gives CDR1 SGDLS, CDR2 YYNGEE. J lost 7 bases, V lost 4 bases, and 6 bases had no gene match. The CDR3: CASSTWTGANEQFF. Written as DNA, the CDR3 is TGTGCCAGCAGCACCTGGACAGGGGCTAATGAGCAGTTCTTC.

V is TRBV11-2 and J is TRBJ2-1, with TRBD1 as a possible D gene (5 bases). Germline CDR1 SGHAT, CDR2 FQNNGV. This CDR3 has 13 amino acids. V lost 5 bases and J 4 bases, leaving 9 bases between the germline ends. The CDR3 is CASSLGQYNEQFF. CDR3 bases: TGTGCCAGCAGCCTCGGACAATACAATGAGCAGTTCTTC.

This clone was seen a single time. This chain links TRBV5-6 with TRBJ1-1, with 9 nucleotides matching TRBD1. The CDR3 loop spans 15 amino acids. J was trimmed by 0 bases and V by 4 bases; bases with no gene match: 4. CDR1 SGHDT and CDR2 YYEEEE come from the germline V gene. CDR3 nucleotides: TGTGCCAGCAGCGGGAGGGACAGGGTGAACACTGAAGCTTTCTTT. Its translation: CASSGRDRVNTEAFF. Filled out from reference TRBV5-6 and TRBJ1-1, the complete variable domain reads DAGVTQSPTHLIKTRGQQVTLRCSPKSGHDTVSWYQQALGQGPQFIFQYYEEEERQRGNFPDRFSGHQFPNYSSELNVNALLLGDSALYLCASSGRDRVNTEAFFGQGTRLTVV.

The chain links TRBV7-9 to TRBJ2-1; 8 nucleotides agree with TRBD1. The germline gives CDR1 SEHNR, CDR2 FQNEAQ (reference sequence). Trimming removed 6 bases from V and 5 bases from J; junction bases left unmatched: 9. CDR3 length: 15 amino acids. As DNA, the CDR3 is TGTGCCAGCAGTCAGGCAGGGGGCTCGGACAATGAGCAGTTCTTC. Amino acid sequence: CASSQAGGSDNEQFF.

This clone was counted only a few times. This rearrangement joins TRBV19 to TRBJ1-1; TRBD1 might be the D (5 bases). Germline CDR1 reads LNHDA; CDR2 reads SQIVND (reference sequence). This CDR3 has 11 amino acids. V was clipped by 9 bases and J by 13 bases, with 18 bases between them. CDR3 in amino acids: CASSYKGYDFF. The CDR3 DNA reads TGTGCCAGCTCATATAAGGGGTACGATTTCTTT. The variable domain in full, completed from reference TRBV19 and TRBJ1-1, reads DGGITQSPKYLFRKEGQNVTLSCEQNLNHDAMYWYRQDPGQGLRLIYYSQIVNDFQKGDIAEGYSVSREKKESFPLTVTSAQKNPTAFYLCASSYKGYDFFGQGTRLTVV.

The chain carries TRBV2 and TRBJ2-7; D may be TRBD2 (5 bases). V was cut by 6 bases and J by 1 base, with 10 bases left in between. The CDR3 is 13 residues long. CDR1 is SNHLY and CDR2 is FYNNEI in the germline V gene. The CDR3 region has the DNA TGTGCCAGCAGCGTATCGGGGTCCTACGAGCAGTACTTC. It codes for CASSVSGSYEQYF.

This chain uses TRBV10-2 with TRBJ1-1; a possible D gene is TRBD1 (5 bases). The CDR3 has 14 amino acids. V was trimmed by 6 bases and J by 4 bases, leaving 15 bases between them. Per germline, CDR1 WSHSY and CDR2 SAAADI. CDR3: CASSQTGGVTEAFF. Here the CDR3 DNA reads TGCGCCAGCAGCCAGACTGGAGGGGTCACTGAAGCTTTCTTT.

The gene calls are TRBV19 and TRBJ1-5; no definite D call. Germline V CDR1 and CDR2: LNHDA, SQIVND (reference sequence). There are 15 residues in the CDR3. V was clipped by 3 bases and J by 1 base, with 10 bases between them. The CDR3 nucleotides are TGTGCCAGTAGTATCGTAGACAACAGCAATCAGCCCCAGCATTTT. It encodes CASSIVDNSNQPQHF.

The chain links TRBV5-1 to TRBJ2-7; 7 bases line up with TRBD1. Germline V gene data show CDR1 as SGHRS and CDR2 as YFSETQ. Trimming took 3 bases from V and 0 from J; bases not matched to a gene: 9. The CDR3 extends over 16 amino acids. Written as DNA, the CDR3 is TGCGCCAGCAGCTGGGGACAGCCCAAGAGCTCCTACGAGCAGTACTTC. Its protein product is CASSWGQPKSSYEQYF.

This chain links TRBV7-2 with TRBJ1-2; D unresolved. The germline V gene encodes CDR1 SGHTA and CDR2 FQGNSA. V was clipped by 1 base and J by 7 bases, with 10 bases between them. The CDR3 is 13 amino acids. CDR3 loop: CASSLDPGSGYTF. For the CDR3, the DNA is TGTGCCAGCAGCTTAGACCCGGGATCTGGCTACACCTTC.

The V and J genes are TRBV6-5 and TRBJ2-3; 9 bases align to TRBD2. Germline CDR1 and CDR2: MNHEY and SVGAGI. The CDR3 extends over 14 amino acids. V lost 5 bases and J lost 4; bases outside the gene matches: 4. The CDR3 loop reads CASSQGLAPDTQYF. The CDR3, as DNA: TGTGCCAGCAGTCAGGGACTAGCCCCAGATACGCAGTATTTT.

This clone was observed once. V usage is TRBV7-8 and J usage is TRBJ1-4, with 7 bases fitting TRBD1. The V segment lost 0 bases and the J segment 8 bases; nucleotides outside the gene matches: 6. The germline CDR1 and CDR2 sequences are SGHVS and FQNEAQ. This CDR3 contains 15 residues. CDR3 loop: CASSLATGIKEKLFF. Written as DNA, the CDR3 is TGTGCCAGCAGCTTAGCGACAGGGATTAAGGAAAAACTGTTTTTT.

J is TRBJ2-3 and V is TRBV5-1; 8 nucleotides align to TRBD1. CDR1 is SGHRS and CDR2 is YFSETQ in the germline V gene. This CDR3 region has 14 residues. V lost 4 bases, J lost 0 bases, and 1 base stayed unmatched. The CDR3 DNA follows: TGCGCCAGCAGCAGGACAGGGAGCACAGATACGCAGTATTTT. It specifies CASSRTGSTDTQYF. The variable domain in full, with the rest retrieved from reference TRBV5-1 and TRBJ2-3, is KAGVTQTPRYLIKTRGQQVTLSCSPISGHRSVSWYQQTPGQGLQFLFEYFSETQRNKGNFPGRFSGRQFSNSRSEMNVSTLELGDSALYLCASSRTGSTDTQYFGPGTRLTVL.

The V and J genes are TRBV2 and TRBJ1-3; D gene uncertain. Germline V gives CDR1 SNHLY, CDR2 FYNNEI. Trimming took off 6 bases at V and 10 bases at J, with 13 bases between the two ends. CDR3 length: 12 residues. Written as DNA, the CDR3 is TGTGCCAGCAGCGCGGCGGTATTAACCATATATTTT. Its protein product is CASSAAVLTIYF.

CDR3 nucleotides: TGTGCCAGCAGGGCCACGGGACAGAATGAGCAGTTCTTC. Translated: CASRATGQNEQFF. The V gene is TRBV6-1, the J gene TRBJ2-1; 7 bases align to TRBD1. Germline-derived CDR1 and CDR2 are MNHNS and SASEGT. V shed 6 bases and J 7 bases; nucleotides not matched to a gene: 6. This CDR3 has 13 residues.

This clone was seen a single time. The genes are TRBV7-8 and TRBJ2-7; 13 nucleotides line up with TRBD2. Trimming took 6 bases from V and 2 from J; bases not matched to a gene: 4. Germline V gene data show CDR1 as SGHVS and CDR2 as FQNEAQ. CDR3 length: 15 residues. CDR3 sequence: CASREGLAGTYEQYF. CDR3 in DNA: TGTGCCAGCAGAGAGGGACTAGCGGGAACCTACGAGCAGTACTTC.

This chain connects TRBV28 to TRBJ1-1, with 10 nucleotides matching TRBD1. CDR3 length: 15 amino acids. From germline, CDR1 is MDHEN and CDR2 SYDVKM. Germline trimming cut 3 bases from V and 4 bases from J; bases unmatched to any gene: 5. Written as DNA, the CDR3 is TGTGCCAGCAGTTTCGGGGACAGGGGATCCACTGAAGCTTTCTTT. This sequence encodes CASSFGDRGSTEAFF. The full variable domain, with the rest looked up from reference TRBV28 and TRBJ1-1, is DVKVTQSSRYLVKRTGEKVFLECVQDMDHENMFWYRQDPGLGLRLIYFSYDVKMKEKGDIPEGYSVSREKKERFSLILESASTNQTSMYLCASSFGDRGSTEAFFGQGTRLTVV.